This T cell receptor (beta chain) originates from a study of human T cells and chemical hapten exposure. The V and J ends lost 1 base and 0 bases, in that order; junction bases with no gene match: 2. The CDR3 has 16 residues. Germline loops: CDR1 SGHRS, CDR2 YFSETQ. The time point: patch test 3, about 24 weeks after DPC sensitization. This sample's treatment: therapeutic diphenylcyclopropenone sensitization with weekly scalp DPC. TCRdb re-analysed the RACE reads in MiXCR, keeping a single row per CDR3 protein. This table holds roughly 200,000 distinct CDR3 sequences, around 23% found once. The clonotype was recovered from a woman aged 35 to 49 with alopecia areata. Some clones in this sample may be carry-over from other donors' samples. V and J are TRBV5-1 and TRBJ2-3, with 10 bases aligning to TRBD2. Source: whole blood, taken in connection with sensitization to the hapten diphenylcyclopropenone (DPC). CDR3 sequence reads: CASSLMTSGSTDTQYF. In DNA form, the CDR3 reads TGCGCCAGCAGCTTGATGACTAGCGGGAGCACAGATACGCAGTATTTT. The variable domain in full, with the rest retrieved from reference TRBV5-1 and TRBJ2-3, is KAGVTQTPRYLIKTRGQQVTLSCSPISGHRSVSWYQQTPGQGLQFLFEYFSETQRNKGNFPGRFSGRQFSNSRSEMNVSTLELGDSALYLCASSLMTSGSTDTQYFGPGTRLTVL.